This T cell receptor beta chain was captured by sequencing in a study of T cell changes during pregnancy in multiple sclerosis. CDR1 is MNHEY, CDR2 SMNVEV, per germline (reference sequence). Germline trimming cut 5 bases from V and 9 bases from J; bases unmatched to any gene: 5. CDR3 length: 14 amino acids. Some clones are missing from TCRdb's copy, which holds only in-frame ones; the method was immunoSEQ multiplex PCR. The sample holds about 32,000 clones; 89% are singletons and the top ten take 8.5% to 14%. The rearrangement links TRBV27 to TRBJ2-1; 12 bases match TRBD1. This clonotype was sampled from a female donor with multiple sclerosis, enrolled in a pregnancy study. Material: CD8+ T cells from peripheral blood mononuclear cells, obtained in the third trimester of pregnancy. CDR3 amino acids: CASSMGQGAGEQFF. The CDR3 nucleotides are TGTGCCAGCAGTATGGGACAGGGGGCGGGTGAGCAGTTCTTC.